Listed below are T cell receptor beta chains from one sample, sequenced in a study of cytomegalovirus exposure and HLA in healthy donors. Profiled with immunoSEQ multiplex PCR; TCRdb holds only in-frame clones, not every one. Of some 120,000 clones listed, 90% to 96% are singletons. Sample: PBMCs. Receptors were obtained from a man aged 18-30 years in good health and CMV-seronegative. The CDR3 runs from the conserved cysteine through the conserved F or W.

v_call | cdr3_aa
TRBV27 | CASSIGTSSSYEQYF
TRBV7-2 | CASSPSGTPNTEAFF
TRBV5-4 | CASSFLAGGNEKLFF
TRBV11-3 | CASSSRDKGYEQYF
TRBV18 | CASSRGRDSFNEQFF
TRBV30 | CAWSRGTDYEQYF
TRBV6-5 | CASSYSTGFTEAFF
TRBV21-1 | CASSASGTPGANVLTF
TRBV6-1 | CASSEVLELYNEQFF
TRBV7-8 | CASSFNGQGPVNEKLFF
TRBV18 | CASSPGEGSLDQPQHF
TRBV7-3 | CASSDSGGGNEQFF
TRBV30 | CALQVTDTQYF
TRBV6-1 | CASNLDRDQPQHF
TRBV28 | CASNRQAARYQPQHF
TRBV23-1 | CASSQSGRGNETQYF
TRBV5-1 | CASSWGSASGDEQFF
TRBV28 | CASSLSQVADTQYF
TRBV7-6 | CASSQISGYGYTF
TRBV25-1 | CASSWSGRGEKLFF
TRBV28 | CASSSLPTGRLGDEQYF
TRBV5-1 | CASSLDTGPSYNEQFF
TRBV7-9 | CASSSYVTDTQYF
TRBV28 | CASRSGGRNYGYTF
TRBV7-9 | CASSREDSRPKDEQFF
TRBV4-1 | CASSQVGASFAGELFF
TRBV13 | CASSLGGGRFDEKLFF
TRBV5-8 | CASSLRGLAIEQYF